Listed below are T cell receptor beta chains from one sample, sequenced in a study of T cells after yellow fever vaccination. TCRdb re-derived calls from the 5' RACE reads in MiXCR, one entry per CDR3 protein. The data contain a few hundred thousand distinct CDR3 sequences, about 17% of them singletons. The sample was PBMCs, taken before the yellow fever booster vaccination. Source of these receptors: a man between 18 and 35 years old who received the YFV17D yellow fever vaccine. Both conserved end residues are part of each CDR3. The D gene is left open where the match is weak. Clone size is not always given. Where it is, it says once, few, many or a class for expanded clones.

d_gene,v_gene,j_gene,abundance,CDR3nt,CDR3aa
TRBD1,TRBV24-1,TRBJ2-2,-,TGTGCCACAGGGGGCAACGGCGGGGAGCTGTTTTTT,CATGGNGGELFF
TRBD1,TRBV12-3/TRBV12-4,TRBJ1-5,few,TGTGCCAGCAGTTTATGGACAGGCGGCGGTCAGCCCCAGCATTTT,CASSLWTGGGQPQHF
-,TRBV29-1,TRBJ2-5,-,TGCAGCGTTGAGCGGCGGGGAGGGGGACAAGAGACCCAGTACTTC,CSVERRGGGQETQYF
-,TRBV4-3,TRBJ2-3,few,TGCGCCAGCAGCCAGGGACCGCAAGGTAGCACAGATACGCAGTATTTT,CASSQGPQGSTDTQYF
-,TRBV7-2,TRBJ1-3,once,TGTGCCAGCAGCTTGGCAAAGTCTGGAAACACCATATATTTT,CASSLAKSGNTIYF
TRBD1,TRBV5-1,TRBJ2-7,few,TGCGCCAGCAGCAAAGACAGGGACGAGCAGTACTTC,CASSKDRDEQYF
-,TRBV4-1,TRBJ2-2,-,TGCGCCAGCAGCCAAGAGACTAGTGTCTCCGGGGAGCTGTTTTTT,CASSQETSVSGELFF
TRBD1,TRBV4-1,TRBJ1-5,-,TGCGCCAGCAGCCGACCGGGACAGAAGCTAAGTTTGCCCCAGCATTTT,CASSRPGQKLSLPQHF
TRBD2,TRBV27,TRBJ2-5,-,TGTGCCAGCAGCCCACGCCGGGGGGGGACCGAGACCCAGTACTTC,CASSPRRGGTETQYF
-,TRBV5-6,TRBJ2-3,-,TGTGCCAGCAGCTTGCCGGGGGAACGCACAGATACGCAGTATTTT,CASSLPGERTDTQYF
-,TRBV29-1,TRBJ2-3,-,TGCAGCGTGGGGGAGACTAGCACAGATACGCAGTATTTT,CSVGETSTDTQYF
TRBD1,TRBV6-1,TRBJ2-3,few,TGTGCCAGCAGTGGGCAGGGGGCGCGGACAGATACGCAGTATTTT,CASSGQGARTDTQYF
-,TRBV20-1,TRBJ2-6,-,TGCAGTGCGGTCAAGGAGCTAGGGGCCAACGTCCTGACTTTC,CSAVKELGANVLTF
TRBD2,TRBV7-2,TRBJ2-1,-,TGTGCCAGCAGCCCTGGGACTAGCGGGGATAAGCAGTTCTTC,CASSPGTSGDKQFF
-,TRBV12-5,TRBJ1-5,-,TGTGCTAGTGGTCCCTCCTCTGGTCAGCCCCAGCATTTT,CASGPSSGQPQHF
TRBD2,TRBV4-2,TRBJ2-5,-,TGTGCCAGCAGCCAGCCCCTTGGGAGGGCACTAAAGGAGACCCAGTACTTC,CASSQPLGRALKETQYF
-,TRBV12-3/TRBV12-4,TRBJ1-5,-,TGTGCCAGCAGTTTAAGGATTACAGGCACTCAGCCCCAGCATTTT,CASSLRITGTQPQHF
-,TRBV6-5,TRBJ1-1,many,TGTGCCAGCAGTTACTCCGGGACACAGAACACTGAAGCTTTCTTT,CASSYSGTQNTEAFF
-,TRBV5-1,TRBJ1-2,few,TGCGCCAGCCGCCGAGAGGCCACTAGTTCCTATGGCTACACCTTC,CASRREATSSYGYTF
TRBD1,TRBV7-9,TRBJ2-6,few,TGTGCCAGCAGCTCCGGCAGGGGGCAATCTCGTGGGGCCAACGTCCTGACTTTC,CASSSGRGQSRGANVLTF
TRBD1,TRBV20-1,TRBJ1-2,-,TGCAGTGCTAGGGGGGACAGGGAGAGTAACTATGGCTACACCTTC,CSARGDRESNYGYTF
TRBD1,TRBV20-1,TRBJ2-1,-,TGCAGTGCTAGAGTGCCGGGACAGGGAGATTACAATGAGCAGTTCTTC,CSARVPGQGDYNEQFF
TRBD1,TRBV5-1,TRBJ1-6,-,TGCGCCAGCAGCTCGGGACAGGGACCTAATTCACCCCTCCACTTT,CASSSGQGPNSPLHF
-,TRBV19,TRBJ1-4,many,TGTGCCAGTAGTCCACAGGGATTGGGTAATGAAAAACTGTTTTTT,CASSPQGLGNEKLFF
-,TRBV21-1,TRBJ1-6,few,TGTGCCAGCAGCAAAGCGCTCGGGACAGGGGGCGACACCTATAATTCACCCCTCCACTTT,CASSKALGTGGDTYNSPLHF
TRBD2,TRBV4-1,TRBJ2-3,few,TGCGCCAGCAGCCAGGCTAGCGGATCTAGCACAGATACGCAGTATTTT,CASSQASGSSTDTQYF
TRBD1,TRBV28,TRBJ2-6,-,TGTGCCAGCAGTGGGACAGTCTCTGGGGCCAACGTCCTGACTTTC,CASSGTVSGANVLTF
-,TRBV29-1,TRBJ1-4,few,TGCAGCGTTGCGGGACACCCGAATGAAAAACTGTTTTTT,CSVAGHPNEKLFF
TRBD2,TRBV10-3,TRBJ2-5,-,TGTGCCATCGCGTCTGGACTAGCGGCGGTATGGGCCCAGTACTTC,CAIASGLAAVWAQYF
-,TRBV28,TRBJ2-5,few,TGTGCCAGCAGTTTTCGGGGGCACCAAGAGACCCAGTACTTC,CASSFRGHQETQYF
-,TRBV13,TRBJ2-5,-,TGTGCCAGCAGCTACATGGGCACGTCGGCGGAGACCCAGTACTTC,CASSYMGTSAETQYF
-,TRBV24-1,TRBJ2-1,-,TGTGCCACCAGTATAACAGCCGGCGGTGAGCAGTTCTTC,CATSITAGGEQFF
-,TRBV6-1,TRBJ1-2,-,TGTGCCAGCAGTGAATTGACTAGACGGTTGGGCGGCTACACCTTC,CASSELTRRLGGYTF
TRBD1,TRBV6-5,TRBJ1-2,-,TGTGCCAGCAGTTACTCGACAGGGGCATATGGCTACACCTTC,CASSYSTGAYGYTF
TRBD1,TRBV4-2,TRBJ2-5,-,TGTGCCAGCAGCCAAGACCCCGGGACAGGGGGAGAGACCCAGTACTTC,CASSQDPGTGGETQYF
-,TRBV7-8,TRBJ1-2,few,TGTGCCAGCAGCTTAGCGGCGGGGGGCGCGGGGCTGGGCTATGGCTACACCTTC,CASSLAAGGAGLGYGYTF
-,TRBV6-5,TRBJ1-5,few,TGTGCCAGCAGAACCACGGAAAATCAGCCCCAGCATTTT,CASRTTENQPQHF
-,TRBV19,TRBJ1-3,-,TGTGCCAGTAGTTCTACCTCTGGAAACACCATATATTTT,CASSSTSGNTIYF
-,TRBV5-1,TRBJ2-2,-,TGCGCCAGCAGCTTGTACAGGTCGAACACCGGGGAGCTGTTTTTT,CASSLYRSNTGELFF
TRBD2,TRBV5-4,TRBJ2-3,-,TGTGCCAGCAGCCTGTGGGCGGGAGTCACAGATACGCAGTATTTT,CASSLWAGVTDTQYF
-,TRBV5-1,TRBJ2-7,-,TGCGCCAGCAGGTCCGGGGACCCCTACGAGCAGTACTTC,CASRSGDPYEQYF
TRBD2,TRBV6-5,TRBJ2-5,-,TGTGCCAGCAGTTACGGTCTAGCGGGGGAGACCCAGTACTTC,CASSYGLAGETQYF